The source of this T cell receptor beta chain is a study of blood T cell repertoires in COVID-19. The repertoire was sequenced with immunoSEQ multiplex PCR; TCRdb's copy has only in-frame clones and lacks some. In the table there are 76,000 or so clones, around 90% of which are singletons. V lost 2 bases, J lost 4 bases, and 15 bases lay in between. The CDR3 runs to 15 residues. CDR1 and CDR2 (germline): GTSNPN, SVGIG (reference sequence). The clonotype was recovered from a human donor in a cohort sampled during active COVID-19. The chain has TRBV30 and TRBJ1-5; possibly TRBD1 for D (5 bases). Material for sequencing was peripheral blood. This chain's CDR3 is CAWSPMSGGNQPQHF. The CDR3 DNA reads as TGTGCCTGGAGTCCCATGTCCGGGGGGAATCAGCCCCAGCATTTT.